This T cell receptor beta chain is drawn from a study of T cell repertoires in cytomegalovirus infection. About the research overall: The authors used CMV epitopes that were HLA-C-restricted (recently identified) and HLA-B-restricted (well studied). In public TCR beta signatures, there were indications of both CMV infection and matching HLA type. Study conclusions and caveats: Using cumulative public TCR beta family frequency, the authors identified those who carried CMV together with the relevant HLA. Clonotype analysis showed dominance of the ex vivo response by HLA-C-restricted CMV-specific TCR beta clonotypes.

TCRdb reanalysed the reads using MiXCR and keeps one entry per CDR3 protein. The sample holds about 920,000 distinct CDR3 sequences, roughly 31% seen once. Germline V lookup: CDR1 SGHDN, CDR2 FVKESK. The V and J ends lost 6 bases and 9 bases respectively, with 18 bases between them. The CDR3 sequence is 15 residues long. About this clonotype itself: What it binds is unknown.

The chain is built from TRBV14 and TRBJ1-6; D is uncertain. The TCR sequence derives from a human donor in good health (CMV status not recorded). Some clones in this sample may be carry-over from other donors' samples. The input for sequencing was cultured CD8+ T cells from PBMCs, taken from culture after CMV antigen stimulation. Written as DNA, the CDR3 is TGTGCCAGCAGGGCAGCCTCAACATTACGTTCACCCCTCCACTTT. Translation gives CASRAASTLRSPLHF.